Listed below are T cell receptor beta chains from one sample, sequenced in a study of T cell responses to AZD1222 COVID-19 vaccine. The assay was immunoSEQ multiplex PCR, and TCRdb's table has in-frame clones only and misses some. The sample holds approximately 170,000 clones; approximately 93% are singletons and the top ten take about 3.9%. The input for sequencing was peripheral blood, taken on day 0 of AZD1222 vaccination. Every receptor here comes from an adult in good health. CDR3s include the opening cysteine and the closing phenylalanine or tryptophan. A D gene is named only where the DNA matches it firmly. Where a row states a size, it is once, few, many or the class of an expanded clone; other rows omit it.

cdr3_nt cdr3_aa d_call j_call v_call clone_size
TGTGCCATACAGGGGAATACTGGGGCCAACGTCCTGACTTTC CAIQGNTGANVLTF TRBD1 TRBJ2-6 TRBV6-5 .
TGTGCCAGCAGTGAGCGTTGGCCCCCGTTAGAAGCTTTCTTT CASSERWPPLEAFF . TRBJ1-1 TRBV6-4 .
TGTGCCAGCAGTGAGATGAGCTCCTACAATGAGCAGTTCTTC CASSEMSSYNEQFF . TRBJ2-1 TRBV2 .
TGTGCCAGCAGCTTGGGGGTAAGGAGGAACTATGGCTACACCTTC CASSLGVRRNYGYTF . TRBJ1-2 TRBV5-6 .
TGCAGTGCTAGAGATCAGACTGAAGCTTTCTTT CSARDQTEAFF . TRBJ1-1 TRBV20-1 .
TGCAGCGTCGGGACAGCAAACACTGAAGCTTTCTTT CSVGTANTEAFF TRBD1 TRBJ1-1 TRBV29-1 .
TGTGCCAGCAGCCAACCTATTTTACATACGCAGTATTTT CASSQPILHTQYF . TRBJ2-3 TRBV3-1/TRBV3-2 .
TGTGCCAGCAGCCGGACAGGTCATTACAATGAGCAGTTCTTC CASSRTGHYNEQFF TRBD1 TRBJ2-1 TRBV7-2 once
TGTGCCTGGAAGGGGGGTATGGACAGGGGGAACTATGGCTACACCTTC CAWKGGMDRGNYGYTF TRBD1 TRBJ1-2 TRBV30 few
TGTGCCAGCAGCTTGCCCCAGGGATCCTACAATGAGCAGTTCTTC CASSLPQGSYNEQFF . TRBJ2-1 TRBV5-4 .
TGTGCCAGCAGCTGGGACAGGGCTGGAGGCTACACCTTC CASSWDRAGGYTF TRBD1 TRBJ1-2 TRBV2 once
TGTGCCAGCGTCAGGGCCACTGAAGCTTTCTTT CASVRATEAFF . TRBJ1-1 TRBV6-5 .
TGTGCCAGCAGCGGGACAGGGGGCGAGACAGATACGCAGTATTTT CASSGTGGETDTQYF TRBD1 TRBJ2-3 TRBV9 .
TGTGCCAGCACCGTCGGGACTAGCGGGATCTACAATGAGCAGTTCTTC CASTVGTSGIYNEQFF TRBD2 TRBJ2-1 TRBV5-6 .
TGTGCCAGCAGCCAAGTTAACGAGCAGTACTTC CASSQVNEQYF . TRBJ2-7 TRBV14 .
TGTGCCAGCAGTTACTCGGGGGCTGAGGGAGGCCTCCACTTT CASSYSGAEGGLHF . TRBJ1-6 TRBV6-5 .
TGTGCCAGCAGCTTAGGGGGGGCAAGCACAGATACGCAGTATTTT CASSLGGASTDTQYF . TRBJ2-3 TRBV7-6 .
TGTGCCACCAGCAGAACCCGGGAGACCCAGTACTTC CATSRTRETQYF . TRBJ2-5 TRBV15 .
TGTGCCAGCAGCTTGTTCGGGGGCTCCTACAATGAGCAGTTCTTC CASSLFGGSYNEQFF . TRBJ2-1 TRBV11-2 .
TGTGCCAGTAGTATAGGGGGGAGGGGTCAGCCCCAGCATTTT CASSIGGRGQPQHF . TRBJ1-5 TRBV19 .